The 16 T cell receptor beta chains below all came from one sample that was sequenced in a study of blood T cell repertoires in COVID-19. Profiling relied on immunoSEQ multiplex PCR, and the TCRdb table lists in-frame clones only, not all of them. The table has 95,000 to 150,000 clones, about four fifths seen once. The sample consisted of peripheral blood. The receptors come from a man aged 40-49 years with active or convalescent COVID-19.

The rearrangement joins TRBV19 to TRBJ1-5; 7 bases match TRBD1. There are 17 residues in the CDR3. Looked up from germline, CDR1 is LNHDA and CDR2 is SQIVND (reference sequence). J was trimmed by 7 bases and V by 8 bases; bases with no gene match: 20. This CDR3 reads CASSPPLITTGRQPQHF. DNA for the CDR3: TGTGCCAGTTCCCCACCGCTTATAACGACAGGGCGGCAGCCCCAGCATTTT.

This rearrangement joins TRBV5-4 to TRBJ2-7; 11 bases align to TRBD1. Germline V lookup: CDR1 SGHNT, CDR2 YYREEE (reference sequence). The CDR3 contains 14 residues. V lost 6 bases, J lost 5 bases, and 7 bases stayed unmatched. The chain's CDR3 is CASTLDRGHNEQYF. CDR3 DNA sequence: TGTGCCAGCACCCTGGACAGGGGGCACAACGAGCAGTACTTC.

V is TRBV6-1 and J is TRBJ2-1; 7 bases fit TRBD2. Losses at the gene ends were 3 bases for V and 7 bases for J; bases not matched to a gene: 9. The CDR3 consists of 15 residues. Germline CDR1 MNHNS, CDR2 SASEGT. The CDR3 region is CASSDLLRGINEQFF. The CDR3 nucleotides are TGTGCCAGCAGTGACCTGCTGCGGGGGATTAATGAGCAGTTCTTC.

V is TRBV7-2 and J is TRBJ2-6; perhaps TRBD2 as D (6 bases). Germline CDR1 and CDR2: SGHTA and FQGNSA. This CDR3 region has 16 residues. Trimming removed 7 bases from V and 0 bases from J, with 13 bases in between. This CDR3 reads CASNTAGHSGANVLTF. DNA for the CDR3: TGTGCCAGCAACACAGCGGGTCACTCTGGGGCCAACGTCCTGACTTTC.

This clone was observed a single time. The gene calls are TRBV30 and TRBJ1-6, with D unclear. V lost 4 bases and J 0 bases, leaving 10 bases between the germline ends. CDR1 and CDR2 from the germline V gene are GTSNPN and SVGIG (reference sequence). This CDR3 is 15 amino acids long. Here the CDR3 DNA reads TGTGCCTGGACCCGGGTCAGCTCCTATAATTCACCCCTCCACTTT. It codes for CAWTRVSSYNSPLHF.

V gene TRBV5-1 combines with J gene TRBJ1-1; D gene uncertain. CDR1 and CDR2 (germline): SGHRS, YFSETQ. V lost 0 bases to trimming and J lost 2 bases, with 14 bases between them. This CDR3 is 16 amino acids long. The CDR3 DNA sequence: TGCGCCAGCAGCTTGGTAGAGGGCCCGCACAACACTGAAGCTTTCTTT. This sequence encodes CASSLVEGPHNTEAFF.

A single count supports this clone. The gene calls are TRBV18 and TRBJ2-3; 8 bases match TRBD1. Germline CDR1 reads KGHSH; CDR2 reads LQKENI. This CDR3 is built from 14 residues. J lost 4 bases, V lost 3 bases, and 3 bases had no gene match. CDR3 coding DNA: TGTGCCAGCTCACCCCAGGGGGCCGCAGATACGCAGTATTTT. It yields the protein CASSPQGAADTQYF. The full variable domain, in which reference TRBV18 and TRBJ2-3 provide the parts outside the CDR3, is NAGVMQNPRHLVRRRGQEARLRCSPMKGHSHVYWYRQLPEEGLKFMVYLQKENIIDESGMPKERFSAEFPKEGPSILRIQQVVRGDSAAYFCASSPQGAADTQYFGPGTRLTVL.

The chain joins TRBV2 to TRBJ1-5, with D unresolved. V lost 8 bases and J lost 11, with 13 bases in between. This CDR3 comprises 11 residues. CDR1 is SNHLY and CDR2 is FYNNEI in the germline V gene. In nucleotides, the CDR3 is TGTGCCAGCTCAATGGAACTAGCCCAGCATTTT. As protein: CASSMELAQHF.

The chain has TRBV4-3 and TRBJ2-1; 7 positions match TRBD2. J was trimmed by 4 bases and V by 3 bases; bases with no gene match: 15. This CDR3 is built from 18 residues. The germline V gene encodes CDR1 LGHNA and CDR2 YSLEER. CDR3 protein: CASSQASVTSGAYNEQFF. CDR3 DNA: TGCGCCAGCAGCCAGGCCTCGGTGACCAGCGGGGCATACAATGAGCAGTTCTTC.

The chain has TRBV2 and TRBJ1-1; no reliable D call. This CDR3 contains 13 residues. The V end lost 6 bases, the J end lost 1 base, and 9 bases lay between the germline ends. CDR1 and CDR2 (germline): SNHLY, FYNNEI. The CDR3 reads CASRFGQNTEAFF. Here the CDR3 DNA reads TGTGCCAGCAGGTTCGGTCAGAACACTGAAGCTTTCTTT.

This chain links TRBV7-8 with TRBJ2-1, with TRBD1 matching over 9 bases. Trimming cost V 5 bases and J 9 bases; bases outside gene matches: 20. This CDR3 spans 18 amino acids. Germline V gene sequence: CDR1 SGHVS, CDR2 FQNEAQ. CDR3 in DNA: TGTGCCAGCAGCCCCCGAGGGGGGACAGGGAATTACGGTGGTGAGCAGTTCTTC. It is translated as CASSPRGGTGNYGGEQFF.

This clone was seen once. The rearrangement links TRBV5-4 to TRBJ1-1; the D is unclear. The ends were cut back, 1 base at V and 8 bases at J, with 12 bases in the middle. The CDR3 extends over 13 amino acids. Germline V CDR1 and CDR2: SGHNT, YYREEE (reference sequence). The CDR3 DNA follows: TGTGCCAGCAGCTTGAAGGTGGGCTCCGAAGCTTTCTTT. Its translation is CASSLKVGSEAFF.

This clone appeared a few times. The chain recombines TRBV20-1 with TRBJ2-7, with 12 bases that match TRBD2. This CDR3 has 16 residues. With 3 bases clipped from V and 3 bases from J, the junction kept 9 bases outside the gene matches. Germline V gene lookup returns CDR1 DFQATT and CDR2 SNEGSKA (reference sequence). The chain's CDR3 is CSASFTSGGLLYEQYF. DNA of the CDR3: TGCAGTGCTAGTTTTACTAGCGGGGGGCTCCTCTACGAGCAGTACTTC.

This clone has just a few counts. This rearrangement joins TRBV4-1 to TRBJ1-5; D gene unclear. The CDR3 runs 16 residues. V lost 1 base and J lost 1, with 11 bases in between. Germline V gene lookup returns CDR1 MGHRA and CDR2 YSYEKL. The CDR3 DNA reads as TGCGCCAGCAGCCAAGTGCTTGACTCCAGCAATCAGCCCCAGCATTTT. Its protein product is CASSQVLDSSNQPQHF.

This clone was seen once. J is TRBJ1-1 and V is TRBV6-5; D is perhaps TRBD1 (5 bases). Germline-derived CDR1 and CDR2 are MNHEY and SVGAGI. Trimming stripped 3 bases from V and 0 bases from J, with 14 bases between. The CDR3 is made up of 16 amino acids. The CDR3 DNA reads TGTGCCAGCAGTTATACACCGGGACTAATGAACACTGAAGCTTTCTTT. Its translation: CASSYTPGLMNTEAFF.

V and J are TRBV27 and TRBJ1-2; TRBD1 matches at 7 bases. The CDR3 runs 15 residues. Germline CDR1 MNHEY, CDR2 SMNVEV (reference sequence). V gave up 8 bases and J gave up 8 bases; unmatched junction bases: 17. CDR3 loop: CASGSGQVVGGGYTF. CDR3 in DNA: TGTGCCAGCGGGTCCGGACAGGTAGTAGGTGGAGGCTACACCTTC.